A selection of T cell receptor beta chains follows, all from one sample in a study of CD8 T cells in ankylosing spondylitis. TCRdb analysed the 5' RACE reads with MiXCR anew, one entry per CDR3 protein. The table lists roughly 670,000 distinct CDR3 sequences, 15% to 20% of them singletons. The sequencing input was blood, either unsorted or a sorted T cell fraction (not recorded which). These receptors were taken from a male donor with ankylosing spondylitis. The CDR3 runs from the conserved cysteine through the conserved F or W. D genes are given only for firm matches. Clone size is stated in some rows and not others, as once, few, many or a class when expanded.

V,size,J,D,DNA,CDR3
TRBV29-1,few,TRBJ2-5,TRBD1,TGCAGCGGCAAGGGGGCAGGGCCCCAAGAGACCCAGTACTTC,CSGKGAGPQETQYF
TRBV5-6,many,TRBJ2-6,-,TGTGCCAGCAGCCCGTGGAGTTCTGGGGCCAACGTCCTGACTTTC,CASSPWSSGANVLTF
TRBV5-1,many,TRBJ2-5,-,TGCGCCAGCGGGGCGGAAGAGACCCAGTACTTC,CASGAEETQYF
TRBV4-1,-,TRBJ2-3,TRBD2,TGCGCCAGCACGGCGGGGGGTTATACAGATACGCAGTATTTT,CASTAGGYTDTQYF
TRBV30,-,TRBJ2-1,-,TGTGCCTGGAGTGGGGGTAGCGGACACTACAATGAGCAGTTCTTC,CAWSGGSGHYNEQFF
TRBV20-1,few,TRBJ2-3,-,TGCAGTGCCGGGCGGGCGGATCGCTCAGATACGCAGTATTTT,CSAGRADRSDTQYF
TRBV2,few,TRBJ2-3,TRBD1,TGTGCCAGCAGTGGAGGACAGGAAAGGGTGACAGATACGCAGTATTTT,CASSGGQERVTDTQYF
TRBV7-3,-,TRBJ2-2,-,TGTGCCAGCGGTAGGGGAAGGCCGAACACCGGGGAGCTGTTTTTT,CASGRGRPNTGELFF
TRBV28,many,TRBJ2-1,-,TGTGCCAGCAGTTTGGCCGGTCATGAGCAGTTCTTC,CASSLAGHEQFF
TRBV12-3/TRBV12-4,few,TRBJ2-3,TRBD2,TGTGCCAGCAGCCTAAGCGGGGGGGTCACAGATACGCAGTATTTT,CASSLSGGVTDTQYF
TRBV9,-,TRBJ2-5,TRBD2,TGTGCCAGCAGCGTAGACGGGAGGAGTTGGGAGACCCAGTACTTC,CASSVDGRSWETQYF
TRBV5-6,-,TRBJ2-3,TRBD1,TGTGCCAGCAGCTTGGACAGGGGGCGGTTGGCTGATACGCAGTATTTT,CASSLDRGRLADTQYF
TRBV29-1,few,TRBJ2-3,-,TGCAGCGTTGGTTCTCCGGGACTTAATACAGATACGCAGTATTTT,CSVGSPGLNTDTQYF
TRBV3-1,-,TRBJ1-1,-,TGTGCCAGCAGCCAAGCTGGGGGTGAAGCTTTCTTT,CASSQAGGEAFF
TRBV6-1,-,TRBJ2-1,TRBD2,TGTGCCAGCAGAGCGGGGGGGCGGGTTGAGCAGTTCTTC,CASRAGGRVEQFF
TRBV29-1,few,TRBJ1-2,-,TGCAGCGTTGGGCCTGGGGGGCCGGGGGGCTACACCTTC,CSVGPGGPGGYTF
TRBV2,-,TRBJ2-7,-,TGTGCCAGCAGCGCGTTGGGGCCCACGAGGTTC,CASSALGPTRF
TRBV4-3,few,TRBJ2-1,TRBD2,TGCGCCAGCAGCCACGTAACCGGGACTAGCGGGATGAATGAGCAGTTCTTC,CASSHVTGTSGMNEQFF
TRBV6-5,-,TRBJ2-3,-,TGTGCCAGCGAGTGGCAAGATACGCAGTATTTT,CASEWQDTQYF
TRBV12-3/TRBV12-4,few,TRBJ2-3,-,TGTGCCAGCAGTGTTACCGGGGATACGCAGTATTTT,CASSVTGDTQYF
TRBV20-1,-,TRBJ2-7,-,TGCAGTGCTAGGGGGCACTACCACGAGCAGTACTTC,CSARGHYHEQYF
TRBV12-3/TRBV12-4,few,TRBJ1-5,-,TGTGCCAGCAGTTTGAGCCCTCAGCCCCAGCATTTT,CASSLSPQPQHF
TRBV5-1,few,TRBJ2-1,TRBD2,TGCGCCAGCAGCTTGTGGGGACTAGCGGGAGGAAATCGGGGGGATGAGCAGTTCTTC,CASSLWGLAGGNRGDEQFF
TRBV29-1,few,TRBJ2-7,-,TGCAGCGTTGAATCGGGCGAGCAGTACTTC,CSVESGEQYF
TRBV12-3/TRBV12-4,many,TRBJ1-4,-,TGTGCCAGCCGGGGTTTTGGTGAAAAACTGTTTTTT,CASRGFGEKLFF
TRBV5-1,-,TRBJ2-2,-,TGCGCCAGCCAGGGGAGGGCAGACACCGGGGAGCTGTTTTTT,CASQGRADTGELFF
TRBV30,few,TRBJ1-6,TRBD1,TGTGCCTGGAGTGAGGGACAGGGAGGTTCACCCCTCCACTTT,CAWSEGQGGSPLHF
TRBV7-2,-,TRBJ1-6,-,TGTGCCAGCAGCTTATTGGGGCAGCCCCTCCACTTT,CASSLLGQPLHF
TRBV20-1,-,TRBJ2-5,-,TGCAGTGCAACCCTTGCGGGGACCCAAGAGACCCAGTACTTC,CSATLAGTQETQYF
TRBV5-1,few,TRBJ2-7,-,TGCGCCAGCAGCTTGGGGGGCCAGCCGTACTTC,CASSLGGQPYF
TRBV7-3,-,TRBJ1-1,TRBD1,TGTGCCAGCAGCTTAATGGGACAGCAAAACACTGAAGCTTTCTTT,CASSLMGQQNTEAFF
TRBV5-1,many,TRBJ1-3,-,TGCGCCAGCAGCTTGGATGGTCCCACCTCTGGAAACACCATATATTTT,CASSLDGPTSGNTIYF
TRBV29-1,many,TRBJ2-3,-,TGCAGCGTTGAGGGGGAAACAGATACGCAGTATTTT,CSVEGETDTQYF
TRBV29-1,-,TRBJ2-7,-,TGCAGCGTTGAGGACGCCCGGGCATCCGGCCGGGGCGAGCAGTACTTC,CSVEDARASGRGEQYF
TRBV4-3,-,TRBJ2-3,TRBD2,TGCGCCAGCAGCCAAGATCGGGGGGGCCCATATGGGGCAGATACGCAGTATTTT,CASSQDRGGPYGADTQYF
TRBV12-3/TRBV12-4,few,TRBJ1-2,TRBD1,TGTGCCAGCAGCTATCTCCGGGACAGCCCACTCTATGGCTACACCTTC,CASSYLRDSPLYGYTF
TRBV12-3/TRBV12-4,few,TRBJ1-2,-,TGTGCCAGCAGTTTAGTGCTGGGTAACTATGGCTACACCTTC,CASSLVLGNYGYTF
TRBV5-1,-,TRBJ1-4,TRBD1,TGCGCCAGCAGCTTGGAATTGTTAGGGACAGGGGAAAAACTGTTTTTT,CASSLELLGTGEKLFF
TRBV5-1,-,TRBJ1-4,-,TGCGCCAGCAGCGGAGGGACGGGGACTAATGAAAAACTGTTTTTT,CASSGGTGTNEKLFF
TRBV7-9,-,TRBJ1-1,-,TGTGCCAGCAGCTTCGGAGGGTTCAACACTGAAGCTTTCTTT,CASSFGGFNTEAFF
TRBV27,-,TRBJ2-2,-,TGTGCCAGCAGTTTTTTGTCCGGGGAGCTGTTTTTT,CASSFLSGELFF
TRBV12-3/TRBV12-4,few,TRBJ1-2,-,TGTGCCAGCACCCCCCTGGGGTTCCCCTATGGCTACACCTTC,CASTPLGFPYGYTF
TRBV20-1,few,TRBJ2-5,TRBD1,TGCAGTGCGACCCCCGGGACAGGGATATTTTCCCAGTACTTC,CSATPGTGIFSQYF
TRBV5-1,few,TRBJ2-3,-,TGCGCCAGCAGCCCGGAGGGAAGCACAGATACGCAGTATTTT,CASSPEGSTDTQYF
TRBV25-1,-,TRBJ2-7,TRBD2,TGTGCCAGCCTTGCGGACGAGCGGGGATCCTACGAGCAGTACTTC,CASLADERGSYEQYF
TRBV21-1,few,TRBJ2-7,-,TGTGCCAGCAAGTTACAGGGGTACCATTTCGAGCAGTACTTC,CASKLQGYHFEQYF
TRBV20-1,many,TRBJ1-2,-,TGCAGTGCTAGAGATCGGGGTGGAAGTAGTTTCTATGGCTACACCTTC,CSARDRGGSSFYGYTF
TRBV30,-,TRBJ1-4,-,TGTGCCTGGAGTGTAATTAATGAAAAACTGTTTTTT,CAWSVINEKLFF
TRBV27,many,TRBJ2-1,-,TGTGCCAGCAGTTTCCACCGGGGGGCCTATGGGGCTGAGCAGTTCTTC,CASSFHRGAYGAEQFF
TRBV29-1,-,TRBJ2-7,TRBD1,TGCAGCGTCGGGACAGGCGGAGGGGGTACCTACGAGCAGTACTTC,CSVGTGGGGTYEQYF
TRBV11-1,-,TRBJ2-7,-,TGTGCCAGCAACCATCCGTCAGGGCCCCGGGTGGGACTCAACTACGAGCAGTACTTC,CASNHPSGPRVGLNYEQYF
TRBV28,-,TRBJ1-1,TRBD1,TGTGCCAGCAGTTTGACAGGGGAGTACACTGAAGCTTTCTTT,CASSLTGEYTEAFF
TRBV20-1,-,TRBJ2-3,-,TGCAGTGCTCCTTACGGGGATACGCAGTATTTT,CSAPYGDTQYF
TRBV12-3/TRBV12-4,few,TRBJ2-7,TRBD1,TGTGCCAGCAGCCCCTGGGACAGAGAAAACGAGCAGTACTTC,CASSPWDRENEQYF